A single sample is the source of the 14 T cell receptor beta chains below, sequenced in a study of radiation and T cells in renal cell carcinoma. Sequenced by immunoSEQ multiplex PCR; TCRdb stores in-frame clones only, minus some. The sample includes over 85,000 clones, approximately 86% seen only once; the top ten take roughly a tenth. Stated time point: blood 4 weeks post-SBRT, at nephrectomy. Treatment specified: 15 Gy SBRT to primary tumor, nephrectomy 4 weeks later. The sequenced sample was blood, obtained from a patient whose treatment included radiotherapy and nephrectomy. These receptors were obtained from a man in his fifties with renal cell carcinoma.

J is TRBJ2-1 and V is TRBV4-3; 11 bases are a match to TRBD2. Germline assignment: CDR1 LGHNA and CDR2 YSLEER. The CDR3 is 14 amino acids. V lost 1 base, J lost 12 bases, and 5 bases stayed unmatched. CDR3 DNA sequence: TGCGCCAGCAGCCAAGGGATAGCGGGGGGGCGGCAGTTCTTC. Residues: CASSQGIAGGRQFF.

CDR3 in amino acids: CASSLGGGTEAFF. CDR3 DNA sequence: TGTGCCAGCAGTTTAGGGGGGGGCACTGAAGCTTTCTTT. The J gene is TRBJ1-1, the V gene TRBV28, with D possibly TRBD1 on 5 matching bases. Germline V gene data show CDR1 as MDHEN and CDR2 as SYDVKM. The CDR3 sequence is 13 residues long. V lost 2 bases to trimming and J lost 4 bases, with 8 bases between them.

The genes are TRBV5-4 and TRBJ2-1; 7 bases fit TRBD1. The J segment lost 3 bases and the V segment lost 4 bases, leaving 10 bases of the junction unmatched. The CDR3 is 16 amino acids. CDR1 is SGHNT, CDR2 YYREEE, per germline (reference sequence). The CDR3 here is CASSPGGRTGYNEQFF. The CDR3 DNA is TGTGCCAGCAGCCCGGGCGGCAGGACAGGCTACAATGAGCAGTTCTTC. Looking up the rest from reference TRBV5-4 and TRBJ2-1 gives the full variable domain: ETGVTQSPTHLIKTRGQQVTLRCSSQSGHNTVSWYQQALGQGPQFIFQYYREEENGRGNFPPRFSGLQFPNYSSELNVNALELDDSALYLCASSPGGRTGYNEQFFGPGTRLTVL.

This clone showed up just once. The V gene is TRBV5-4, the J gene TRBJ2-3; a possible D gene is TRBD2 (7 bases). Germline V lookup: CDR1 SGHNT, CDR2 YYREEE (reference sequence). This CDR3 has 15 residues. The germline V and J ends were trimmed by 7 bases and 0 bases, with 15 bases remaining between them. The CDR3 loop reads CASSKGGGSTDTQYF. DNA for the CDR3: TGTGCCAGCTCAAAAGGGGGGGGGAGCACAGATACGCAGTATTTT.

The chain employs TRBV19 and TRBJ2-1; D remains ambiguous. The V end lost 3 bases, the J end lost 7 bases, and 16 bases lay between the germline ends. CDR1 LNHDA and CDR2 SQIVND come from the germline V gene (reference sequence). This CDR3 comprises 15 residues. The CDR3 bases are TGTGCCAGTAGTATTACATTATCCGGTATGAATGAGCAGTTCTTC. This encodes CASSITLSGMNEQFF.

V and J are TRBV19 and TRBJ1-1; 7 nucleotides align to TRBD1. This CDR3 spans 17 amino acids. The V gene's germline CDR1 is LNHDA and CDR2 SQIVND (reference sequence). The junction had 17 bases not matched to a gene; V was cut back by 6 bases and J by 4 bases. CDR3 sequence: CASSPNWDSGGTTEAFF. Written as DNA, the CDR3 is TGTGCCAGTAGCCCTAATTGGGACAGCGGAGGAACCACTGAAGCTTTCTTT.

V gene TRBV4-2 combines with J gene TRBJ1-1; tentative D call: TRBD1 (5 bases). Germline V gene data show CDR1 as LGHNA and CDR2 as YNFKEQ. The ends were cut back, 1 base at V and 6 bases at J, with 9 bases in the middle. This CDR3 is 13 amino acids long. CDR3 protein: CASSQGGSPEAFF. The CDR3, as DNA: TGTGCCAGCAGCCAAGGGGGGAGCCCTGAAGCTTTCTTT.

This chain uses TRBV30 with TRBJ2-3; D may match TRBD1 or TRBD2 (6 bases each). This CDR3 has 12 residues. Trimming left V 1 base short and J 6 bases short, with 8 bases between. In germline, CDR1 is GTSNPN, CDR2 SVGIG (reference sequence). The CDR3 bases are TGTGCCTGGAGTGGGGGGGCGGATACGCAGTATTTT. It codes for CAWSGGADTQYF.

The chain combines TRBV19 with TRBJ2-5, with a weak D call TRBD1 (5 bases). Per the germline V gene, CDR1 is LNHDA and CDR2 is SQIVND (reference sequence). This CDR3 region has 14 residues. V lost 3 bases to trimming and J lost 5 bases, with 13 bases between them. CDR3 in amino acids: CASSIGQGEETQYF. CDR3 nucleotide sequence: TGTGCCAGTAGTATTGGCCAGGGTGAGGAGACCCAGTACTTC.

J is TRBJ2-1 and V is TRBV5-1; 14 nucleotides agree with TRBD2. Germline V gene sequence: CDR1 SGHRS, CDR2 YFSETQ. V lost 1 base and J lost 10; bases outside the gene matches: 13. The CDR3 contains 18 residues. The CDR3 coding sequence is TGCGCCAGCAGCTTGATTCCCCCGACTAGCGGGGGGGCTGGGGAGCAGTTCTTC. Translating gives CASSLIPPTSGGAGEQFF.

The chain is built from TRBV19 and TRBJ2-5, with 9 bases matching TRBD2. Trimming cost V 5 bases and J 5 bases; bases outside gene matches: 6. The V gene's germline CDR1 is LNHDA and CDR2 SQIVND (reference sequence). CDR3 length equals 14 residues. The CDR3 spells CASSLRTSDETQYF. The CDR3 nucleotides read TGTGCCAGTAGTCTCCGGACTAGCGACGAGACCCAGTACTTC.

To note about this clone: Only one base separates this from a far larger clonotype, so it likely reflects a read error. The CDR3 here is CAIRGRSSYEQYF. DNA for the CDR3: TGTGCCATCAGGGGCAGGTCATCCTACGAGCAGTACTTC. V usage is TRBV10-3 and J usage is TRBJ2-7, with D unresolved. Germline V CDR1 and CDR2: ENHRY, SYGVKD. V lost 6 bases, J lost 1 base, and 10 bases lay in between. The CDR3 consists of 13 residues.

The chain joins TRBV29-1 to TRBJ1-2; D unresolved. This CDR3 has 12 amino acids. Germline assignment: CDR1 SQVTM and CDR2 ANQGSEA. The germline V and J ends were trimmed by 4 bases and 4 bases, with 10 bases remaining between them. CDR3 in DNA: TGCAGCGTTGGAGACCTAGGCTATGGCTACACCTTC. It codes for CSVGDLGYGYTF.

The chain recombines TRBV7-2 with TRBJ1-2; D is possibly TRBD1 (5 bases). The V gene lost 5 bases and the J gene lost 4 bases, with 20 bases spanning the gap. Per germline, CDR1 SGHTA and CDR2 FQGNSA. This CDR3 is built from 16 residues. CDR3 in DNA: TGTGCCAGCAGCCTCCACCCAGAGGGGCGGGTCTATGGCTACACCTTC. Translation gives CASSLHPEGRVYGYTF.